A selection of T cell receptor beta chains follows, all from one sample in a study of blood T cell repertoires in COVID-19. The protocol was immunoSEQ multiplex PCR, while the TCRdb copy is restricted to in-frame clones and leaves out a portion. The sample includes about 86,000 clones, 75% to 90% of them seen just once. The sequenced sample was peripheral blood. All receptors come from a woman older than 75 with active or convalescent COVID-19. Each CDR3 is given with its conserved first and last residue. D genes are given only for firm matches. A row's size may be missing; if present it is once, few, many or a size class.

TRBV7-9	-	TRBJ1-5	-	TGTGCCAGCAGCTCCACAGGGCCGGGAAATCAGCCCCAGCATTTT	CASSSTGPGNQPQHF
TRBV27	few	TRBJ1-2	-	TGTGCCAGCAGTTTATCGGGGCAGGGGTACGGCTACACCTTC	CASSLSGQGYGYTF
TRBV2	-	TRBJ1-1	-	TGTGCCAGCAGTCAGGGACACGCGAACACTGAAGCTTTCTTT	CASSQGHANTEAFF
TRBV7-2	-	TRBJ1-5	TRBD1	TGTGCCAGCAGCCCTAGTGGGACAGGCCTCCTTCAGCCCCAGCATTTT	CASSPSGTGLLQPQHF
TRBV30	-	TRBJ2-1	-	TGTGCCTGGAGTGTACAACGTTCGGGGGTAGCGGCAGATTACAATGAGCAGTTCTTC	CAWSVQRSGVAADYNEQFF
TRBV5-4	-	TRBJ2-7	TRBD1	TGTGCCAGCAGCTCCGAAAGGACAGGGAAGTTCTACGAGCAGTACTTC	CASSSERTGKFYEQYF
TRBV28	-	TRBJ1-2	-	TGTGCCAGCTCAACGGGAAGGTTTGGCTACACCTTC	CASSTGRFGYTF
TRBV5-4	-	TRBJ2-5	-	TGTGCCAGCAGCTTGGTAGGGGGGGCCATGGAGACCCAGTACTTC	CASSLVGGAMETQYF
TRBV27	-	TRBJ1-4	-	TGTGCCAGCAGTCCGCGGTTAGCTAATGAAAAACTGTTTTTT	CASSPRLANEKLFF
TRBV11-3	few	TRBJ2-2	-	TGTGCCAGCAGTTCCTTCCGGGGAGATACCGGGGAGCTGTTTTTT	CASSSFRGDTGELFF
TRBV10-3	once	TRBJ2-3	TRBD2	TGTGCCATCAGTGACCGACCCCCCCCAGGGACTAGCGGGAGTGCAGATACGCAGTATTTT	CAISDRPPPGTSGSADTQYF
TRBV19	-	TRBJ1-5	TRBD1	TGTGCCAGTAGATCCTTTGGGACAGCATATAATCAGCCCCAGCATTTT	CASRSFGTAYNQPQHF
TRBV11-2	-	TRBJ1-2	-	TGTGCCAGCAGCTTCTACGGCTACACCTTC	CASSFYGYTF
TRBV28	-	TRBJ1-2	TRBD1	TGTGCCAGCAGTTCCGGGACAGGGGCTGGTGGCTACACCTTC	CASSSGTGAGGYTF
TRBV29-1	-	TRBJ1-5	TRBD1	TGCAGCGCCCAGACAGGGGGCAATCAGCCCCAGCATTTT	CSAQTGGNQPQHF
TRBV6-5	-	TRBJ1-2	-	TGTGCCAGCAGTACGCCCTCGCATAGTTATGGCTACACCTTC	CASSTPSHSYGYTF
TRBV19	few	TRBJ2-2	-	TGTGCCAGTAGTATTGGTAGCCGGTCGGGGGAGCTGTTTTTT	CASSIGSRSGELFF
TRBV7-8	-	TRBJ2-7	TRBD1	TGTGCCAGCAGCTTAGAATGGAGGACAGGGGCCTACGAGCAGTACTTC	CASSLEWRTGAYEQYF
TRBV28	-	TRBJ1-3	TRBD1	TGTGCCAGCAGTTTCCAGGACAGGGGGCTACGGAACACCATATATTTT	CASSFQDRGLRNTIYF
TRBV30	-	TRBJ2-5	-	TGTGCCTGGGCGACAGGCCTACGGGAGACCCAGTACTTC	CAWATGLRETQYF
TRBV7-9	-	TRBJ2-7	TRBD1	TGTGCCAGCAGCTTCCAGGGGGATCGGGAGCAGTACTTC	CASSFQGDREQYF
TRBV5-1	-	TRBJ1-1	-	TGCGCCAGCAGCCCTGACAGGCGAGGGACTGAAGCTTTCTTT	CASSPDRRGTEAFF
TRBV28	-	TRBJ2-3	-	TGTGCCAGCAGACTATATCGACGCACAGATACGCAGTATTTT	CASRLYRRTDTQYF